These 10 T cell receptor beta chains came from one sample sequenced in a study of blood T cells in healthy people across ages. A J-beta primer mix and a sample-barcoded 5' primer were used in a second PCR of roughly 6 to 11 cycles. TCRdb itself ran the 5' RACE reads through MiXCR, one entry per CDR3 protein. The sample has about 1.8 million distinct CDR3 sequences, roughly 50% seen once. The sequencing input was blood. The receptors originated from a middle-aged woman in good health.

The chain uses TRBV20-1 and TRBJ2-2; 15 bases map to TRBD2. CDR1 is DFQATT and CDR2 is SNEGSKA in the germline V gene (reference sequence). This CDR3 comprises 15 residues. The V gene end was trimmed by 6 bases and the J gene end by 2 bases; junction bases not matched to a gene: 1. CDR3 residues: CSAGLAGGNTGELFF. CDR3 in DNA: TGCAGTGCGGGACTAGCGGGGGGTAACACCGGGGAGCTGTTTTTT.

The genes are TRBV28 and TRBJ2-7, with 8 bases that match TRBD1. Trimming at V came to 5 bases and at J to 6 bases, leaving 6 bases not matched to a gene. From germline, CDR1 is MDHEN and CDR2 SYDVKM. CDR3 length: 13 amino acids. In DNA form, the CDR3 reads TGTGCCAGCAGTGGGGACAGGCGGGCCGAGCAGTACTTC. Protein: CASSGDRRAEQYF.

This clonotype has more than one count but fewer than ten. The chain has TRBV3-1 and TRBJ2-7; D gene ambiguous. The CDR3 has 15 residues. V gave up 0 bases and J gave up 3 bases, with 12 bases separating them. CDR1 is LGHDT, CDR2 YNNKEL, per germline (reference sequence). The CDR3 DNA is TGTGCCAGCAGCCAAGATAGTACCGCGGACTACGAGCAGTACTTC. Its protein product is CASSQDSTADYEQYF.

There are a few counts of this clonotype. CDR3 residues: CASSLLPGQGGSYNEQFF. The CDR3 nucleotides read TGTGCCAGCAGCTTACTACCGGGACAGGGGGGCTCCTACAATGAGCAGTTCTTC. The rearrangement joins TRBV7-3 to TRBJ2-1, with 11 nucleotides matching TRBD1. Germline assignment: CDR1 SGHTA and CDR2 FQGTGA. The CDR3 spans 18 residues. With 2 bases clipped from V and 0 bases from J, the junction kept 6 bases outside the gene matches.

This chain joins TRBV6-6 and TRBJ1-2; 12 bases match TRBD1. Trimming cost V 8 bases and J 4 bases; bases outside gene matches: 8. Germline lookup yields CDR1 MNHNY and CDR2 SVGAGI (reference sequence). The CDR3 spans 15 residues. The CDR3 DNA follows: TGTGCCAGCTGGGGGACAGGGGGCTCTGGCTATGGCTACACCTTC. Amino acid sequence: CASWGTGGSGYGYTF.

This clonotype was counted between two and nine times. The chain couples TRBV5-1 to TRBJ2-5; TRBD1 matches at 9 bases. The CDR3 covers 15 residues. In germline, CDR1 is SGHRS, CDR2 YFSETQ. The junction had 9 bases not matched to a gene; V was cut back by 4 bases and J by 5 bases. CDR3 amino acids: CASSPGTGSLETQYF. In DNA form, the CDR3 reads TGCGCCAGCAGCCCGGGGACAGGGAGTCTGGAGACCCAGTACTTC.

Turning to this clonotype: A junction end diverges from the germline sequence, so it may reflect a read error. The rearrangement links TRBV4-1 to TRBJ1-4; the D is unclear. Per germline, CDR1 MGHRA and CDR2 YSYEKL. The CDR3 covers 16 residues. Here the CDR3 reads CASSLLRTLSDEKLFF. The CDR3 DNA reads as TGCGCCAGCAGCCTACTCCGAACCCTTTCAGATGAGAAACTGTTTTTT.

The chain couples TRBV11-1 to TRBJ1-6, with D possibly being TRBD1 (6 bases). In germline, CDR1 is SGHAT, CDR2 FQDESV (reference sequence). This CDR3 has 15 amino acids. The V end was cut by 5 bases, the J end by 10 bases, with 18 bases between. The CDR3 nucleotides are TGTGCCAGCAGCGCTAACAGGGCTAGCAGCTCACCCCTCCACTTT. It translates to CASSANRASSSPLHF.

This clonotype was picked up a small number of times. This sequence joins TRBV7-2 and TRBJ1-2; D might be TRBD1 (6 bases). Trimming cost V 1 base and J 3 bases, with 12 bases left between them. Germline values: CDR1 SGHTA, CDR2 FQGNSA. The length of the CDR3 is 15 residues. CDR3 sequence reads: CASSLGQGNHYGYTF. The CDR3 bases are TGTGCCAGCAGCTTAGGCCAGGGGAATCACTATGGCTACACCTTC.

The J gene is TRBJ2-3, the V gene TRBV24-1; possible D gene TRBD1, 6 bases. The V end was cut by 2 bases, the J end by 3 bases, with 20 bases between. Germline lookup yields CDR1 KGHDR and CDR2 SFDVKD. The CDR3 runs to 18 residues. CDR3 nucleotide sequence: TGTGCCACCAGTGATTGGGCCTCACAGGGAGCCAAGACAGATACGCAGTATTTT. Residues: CATSDWASQGAKTDTQYF.